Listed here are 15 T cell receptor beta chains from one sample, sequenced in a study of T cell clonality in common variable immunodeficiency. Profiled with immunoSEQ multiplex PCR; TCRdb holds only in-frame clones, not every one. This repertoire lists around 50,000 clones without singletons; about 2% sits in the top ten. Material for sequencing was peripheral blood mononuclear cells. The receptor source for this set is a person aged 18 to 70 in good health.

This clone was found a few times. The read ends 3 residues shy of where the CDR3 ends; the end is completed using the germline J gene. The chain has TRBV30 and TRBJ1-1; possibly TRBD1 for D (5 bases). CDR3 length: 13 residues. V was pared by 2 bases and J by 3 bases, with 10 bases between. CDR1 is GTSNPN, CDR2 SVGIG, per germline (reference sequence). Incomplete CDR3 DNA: TGTGCCTGGAGTTTAGGCAGGGACACTGAA. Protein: CAWSLGRDTE. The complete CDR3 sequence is CAWSLGRDTEAFF.

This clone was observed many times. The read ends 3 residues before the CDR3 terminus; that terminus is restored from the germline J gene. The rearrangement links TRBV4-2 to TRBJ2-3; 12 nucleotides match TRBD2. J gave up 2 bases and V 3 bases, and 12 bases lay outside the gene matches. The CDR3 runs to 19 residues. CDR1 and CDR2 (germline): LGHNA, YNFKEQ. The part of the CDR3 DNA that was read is TGTGCCAGCAGCCAGACTAGCGGGAGTTTTCTCGAGAACACAGATACG. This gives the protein CASSQTSGSFLENTDT. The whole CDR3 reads CASSQTSGSFLENTDTQYF.

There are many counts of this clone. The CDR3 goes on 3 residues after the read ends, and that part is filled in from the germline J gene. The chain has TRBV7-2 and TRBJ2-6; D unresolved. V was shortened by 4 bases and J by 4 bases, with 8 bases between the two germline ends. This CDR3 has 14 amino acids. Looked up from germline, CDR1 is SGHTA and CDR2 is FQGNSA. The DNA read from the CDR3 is TGTGCCAGCAGCTCTGAGACAGGGGCCAACGTC. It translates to CASSSETGANV. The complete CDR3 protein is CASSSETGANVLTF.

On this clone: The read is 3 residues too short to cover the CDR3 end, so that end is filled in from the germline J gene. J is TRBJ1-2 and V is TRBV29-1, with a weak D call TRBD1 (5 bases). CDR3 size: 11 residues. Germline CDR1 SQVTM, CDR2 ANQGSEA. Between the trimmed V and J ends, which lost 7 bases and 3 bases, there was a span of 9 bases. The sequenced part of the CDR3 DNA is TGCAGCGGCAGGGTCGACTATGGC. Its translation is CSGRVDYG. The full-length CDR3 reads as CSGRVDYGYTF.

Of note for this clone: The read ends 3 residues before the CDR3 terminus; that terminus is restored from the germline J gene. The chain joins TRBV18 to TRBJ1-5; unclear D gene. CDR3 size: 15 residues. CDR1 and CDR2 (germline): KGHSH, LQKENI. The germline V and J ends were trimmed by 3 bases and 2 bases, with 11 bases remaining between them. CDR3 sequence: CASSPAVRGNQPQHF. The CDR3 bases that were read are TGTGCCAGCTCACCGGCCGTCCGGGGCAATCAGCCC.

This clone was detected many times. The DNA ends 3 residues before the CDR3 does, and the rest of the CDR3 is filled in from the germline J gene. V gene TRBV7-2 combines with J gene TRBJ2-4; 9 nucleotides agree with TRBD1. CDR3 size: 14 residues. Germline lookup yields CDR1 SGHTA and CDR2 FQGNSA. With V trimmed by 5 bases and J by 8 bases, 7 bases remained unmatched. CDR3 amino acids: CASSATGGRDIQYF. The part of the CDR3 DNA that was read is TGTGCCAGCAGCGCCACAGGGGGCAGGGACATT.

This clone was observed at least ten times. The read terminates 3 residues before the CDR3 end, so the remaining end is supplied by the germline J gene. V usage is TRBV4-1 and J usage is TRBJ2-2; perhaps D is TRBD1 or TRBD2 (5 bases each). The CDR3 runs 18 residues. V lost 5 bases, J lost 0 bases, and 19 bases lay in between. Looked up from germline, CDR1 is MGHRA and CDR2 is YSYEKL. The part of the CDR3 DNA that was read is TGCGCCAGCAGCTCCCCAGAGGGGCAGTTCGCGAACACCGGGGAG. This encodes CASSSPEGQFANTGE. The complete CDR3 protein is CASSSPEGQFANTGELFF.

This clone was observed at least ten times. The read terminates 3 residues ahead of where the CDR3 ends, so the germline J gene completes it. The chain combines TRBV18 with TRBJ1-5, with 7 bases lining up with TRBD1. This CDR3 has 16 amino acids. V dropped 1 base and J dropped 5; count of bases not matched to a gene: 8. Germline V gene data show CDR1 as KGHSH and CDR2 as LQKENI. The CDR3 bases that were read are TGTGCCAGCTCACCACGTCTCACAGGGGATGATCAGCCC. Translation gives CASSPRLTGDDQP. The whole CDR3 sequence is CASSPRLTGDDQPQHF.

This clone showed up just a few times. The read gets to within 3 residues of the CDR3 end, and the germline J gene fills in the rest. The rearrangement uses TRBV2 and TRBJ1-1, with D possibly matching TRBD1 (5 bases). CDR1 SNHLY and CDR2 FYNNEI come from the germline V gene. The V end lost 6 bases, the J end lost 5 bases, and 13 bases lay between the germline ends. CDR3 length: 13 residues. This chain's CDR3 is CASRSGLITEAFF. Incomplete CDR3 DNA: TGTGCCAGCAGATCAGGGTTGATAACTGAA.

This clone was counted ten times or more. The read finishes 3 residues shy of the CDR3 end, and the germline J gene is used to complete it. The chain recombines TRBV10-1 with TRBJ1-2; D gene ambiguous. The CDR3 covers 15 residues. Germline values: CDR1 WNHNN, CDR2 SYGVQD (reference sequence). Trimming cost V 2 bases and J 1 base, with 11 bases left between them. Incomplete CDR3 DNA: TGCGCCAGCAGTGAGAGTAGAAAGCTTAACTATGGC. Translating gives CASSESRKLNYG. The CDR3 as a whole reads CASSESRKLNYGYTF.

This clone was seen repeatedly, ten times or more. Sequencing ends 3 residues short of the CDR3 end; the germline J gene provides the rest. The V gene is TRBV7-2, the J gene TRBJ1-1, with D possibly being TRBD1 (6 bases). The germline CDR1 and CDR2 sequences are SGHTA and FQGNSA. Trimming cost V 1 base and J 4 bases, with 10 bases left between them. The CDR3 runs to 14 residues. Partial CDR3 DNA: TGTGCCAGCAGCTTAGACAGGGCCTCCACTGAA. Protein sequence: CASSLDRASTE. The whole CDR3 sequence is CASSLDRASTEAFF.

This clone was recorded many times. CDR3 sequence: CASSTSAGANTEAFF. CDR3 DNA (partial): TGTGCCAGCAGCACGTCCGCAGGGGCGAACACTGAA. V is TRBV7-2 and J is TRBJ1-1, with D maybe TRBD1 (6 bases). The missing CDR3 end, 3 residues past where the read stops, is filled in from the germline J gene. Germline V lookup: CDR1 SGHTA, CDR2 FQGNSA. The CDR3 is made up of 15 amino acids. V was pared by 5 bases and J by 1 base, with 14 bases between.

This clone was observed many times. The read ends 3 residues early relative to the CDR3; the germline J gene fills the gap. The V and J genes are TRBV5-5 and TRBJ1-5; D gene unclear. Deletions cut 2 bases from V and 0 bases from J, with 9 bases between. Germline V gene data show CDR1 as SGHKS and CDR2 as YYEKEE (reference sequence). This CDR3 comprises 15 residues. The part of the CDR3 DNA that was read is TGTGCCAGCAGCTTCGGGTTCAATAGCAATCAGCCC. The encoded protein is CASSFGFNSNQP. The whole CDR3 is CASSFGFNSNQPQHF. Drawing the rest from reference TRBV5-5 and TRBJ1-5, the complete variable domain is DAGVTQSPTHLIKTRGQQVTLRCSPISGHKSVSWYQQVLGQGPQFIFQYYEKEERGRGNFPDRFSARQFPNYSSELNVNALLLGDSALYLCASSFGFNSNQPQHFGDGTRLSIL.

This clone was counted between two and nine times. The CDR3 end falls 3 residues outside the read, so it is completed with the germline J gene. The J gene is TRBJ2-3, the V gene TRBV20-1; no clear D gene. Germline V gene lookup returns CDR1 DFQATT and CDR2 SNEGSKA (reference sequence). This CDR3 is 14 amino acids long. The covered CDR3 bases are TGCAGTGCTAGAGTAGGCGGCCTAGATCGGCCG. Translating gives CSARVGGLDRP. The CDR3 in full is CSARVGGLDRPQYF.

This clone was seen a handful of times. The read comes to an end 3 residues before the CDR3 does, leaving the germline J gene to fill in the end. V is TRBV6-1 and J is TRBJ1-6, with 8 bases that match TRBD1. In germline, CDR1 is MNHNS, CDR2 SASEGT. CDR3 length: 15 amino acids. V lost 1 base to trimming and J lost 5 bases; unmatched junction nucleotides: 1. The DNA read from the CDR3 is TGTGCCAGCAGTGAAGACAGGGGGAATAATTCACCC. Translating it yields CASSEDRGNNSP. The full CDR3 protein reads CASSEDRGNNSPLHF.